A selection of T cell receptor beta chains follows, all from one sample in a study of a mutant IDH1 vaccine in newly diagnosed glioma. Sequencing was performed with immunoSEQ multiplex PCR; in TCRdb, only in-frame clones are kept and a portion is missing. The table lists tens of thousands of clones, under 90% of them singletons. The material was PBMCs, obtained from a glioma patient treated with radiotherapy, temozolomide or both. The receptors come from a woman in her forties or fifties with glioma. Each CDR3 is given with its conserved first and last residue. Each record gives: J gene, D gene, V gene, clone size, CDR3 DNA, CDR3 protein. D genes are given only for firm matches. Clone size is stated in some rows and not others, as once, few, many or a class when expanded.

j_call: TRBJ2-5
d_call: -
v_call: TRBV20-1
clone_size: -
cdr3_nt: TGCAGTGCTAGAGTTGTGGAGACCCAGTACTTC
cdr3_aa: CSARVVETQYF

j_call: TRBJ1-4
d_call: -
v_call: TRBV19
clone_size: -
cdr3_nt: TGTGCCAGTAGTCCCTTCTCGGCTCTTATGGGCGCCAAACTGTTTTTT
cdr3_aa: CASSPFSALMGAKLFF

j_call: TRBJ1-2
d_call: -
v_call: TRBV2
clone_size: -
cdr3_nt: TGTGCCAGCAGTGGAACAGGCGTGGATGGCTACACCTTC
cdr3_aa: CASSGTGVDGYTF

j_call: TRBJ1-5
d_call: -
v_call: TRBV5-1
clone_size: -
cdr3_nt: TGCGCCAGCAGTATGGGCGCTGGCAATCAGCCCCAGCATTTT
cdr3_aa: CASSMGAGNQPQHF

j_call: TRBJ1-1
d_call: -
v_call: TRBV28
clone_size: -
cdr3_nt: TGTGCCAGCGGCAGGGATATGAGGTCTGAAGCTTTCTTT
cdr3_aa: CASGRDMRSEAFF

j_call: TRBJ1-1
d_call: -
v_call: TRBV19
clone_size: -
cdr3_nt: TGTGCCAGTATACGACACAGGGAAGCTTTCTTT
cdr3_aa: CASIRHREAFF

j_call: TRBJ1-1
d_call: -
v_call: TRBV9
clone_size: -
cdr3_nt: TGTGCCAGCAGCGCCCGGACGGGCACTGAAGCTTTCTTT
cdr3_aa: CASSARTGTEAFF

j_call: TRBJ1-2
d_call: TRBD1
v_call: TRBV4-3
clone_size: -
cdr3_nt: TGCGCCAGCAGCCAAACTCTGACAGGGGACTATGGCTACACCTTC
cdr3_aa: CASSQTLTGDYGYTF

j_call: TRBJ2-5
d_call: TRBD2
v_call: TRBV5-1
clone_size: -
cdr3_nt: TGCGCCAGCAGCTTGGGGGCTAGCGGACAGACCCAGTACTTC
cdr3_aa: CASSLGASGQTQYF

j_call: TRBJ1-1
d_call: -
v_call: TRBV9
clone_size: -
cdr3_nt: TGTGCCAGCAGCGTAGTTGGGTTCACTGAAGCTTTCTTT
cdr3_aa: CASSVVGFTEAFF

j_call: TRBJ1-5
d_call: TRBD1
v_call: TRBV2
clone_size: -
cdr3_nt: TGTGCCAGCAGTGGAAGACAGGGTAATAATCAGCCCCAGCATTTT
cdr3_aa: CASSGRQGNNQPQHF

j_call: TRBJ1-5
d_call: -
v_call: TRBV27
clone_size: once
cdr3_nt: TGTGCCAGCAGTTTATCAGGGGTCCAGCCCCAGCATTTT
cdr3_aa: CASSLSGVQPQHF

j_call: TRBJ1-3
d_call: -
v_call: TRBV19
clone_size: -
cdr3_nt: TGTGCCAGTAGTATACTTGCGGGATCCGGAAACACCATATATTTT
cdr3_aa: CASSILAGSGNTIYF

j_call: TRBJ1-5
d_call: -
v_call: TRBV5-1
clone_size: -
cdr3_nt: TGCGCCAGCAGCTTGGAAGGGGGGTCTCAGCCCCAGCATTTT
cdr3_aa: CASSLEGGSQPQHF

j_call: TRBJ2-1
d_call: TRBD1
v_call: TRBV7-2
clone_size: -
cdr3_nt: TGTGCCAGCAGCCCTATGGGACAGTTTCGGTCCGGTGAGCAGTTCTTC
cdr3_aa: CASSPMGQFRSGEQFF

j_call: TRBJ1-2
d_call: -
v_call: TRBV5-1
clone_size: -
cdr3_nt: TGCGCCAGCAGCACCGGCACAGGCGATGGCTACACCTTC
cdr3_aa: CASSTGTGDGYTF

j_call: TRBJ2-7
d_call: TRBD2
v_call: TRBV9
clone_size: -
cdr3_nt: TGTGCCAGCAGCGTGCGGGAGTGGGAGGGCTACGAGCAGTACTTC
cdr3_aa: CASSVREWEGYEQYF

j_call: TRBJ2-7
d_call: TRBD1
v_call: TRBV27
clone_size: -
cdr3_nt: TGTGCCAGCAGTTTACAAGGGGGCGACGAGCAGTACTTC
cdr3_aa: CASSLQGGDEQYF

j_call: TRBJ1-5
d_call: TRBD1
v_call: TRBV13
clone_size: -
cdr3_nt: TGTGCCAGCAGCCTTCGACAGGGGGGAGGCAATCAGCCCCAGCATTTT
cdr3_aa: CASSLRQGGGNQPQHF

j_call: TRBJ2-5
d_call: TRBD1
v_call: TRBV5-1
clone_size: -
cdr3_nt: TGCGCCAGCAGCCTGCAGGGGGAGGAGACCCAGTACTTC
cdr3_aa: CASSLQGEETQYF

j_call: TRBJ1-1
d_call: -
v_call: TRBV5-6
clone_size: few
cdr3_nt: TGTGCCAGCAGCTTCCGGGGAGTGAACACTGAAGCTTTCTTT
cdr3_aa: CASSFRGVNTEAFF

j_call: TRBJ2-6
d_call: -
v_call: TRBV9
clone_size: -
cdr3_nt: TGTGCCAGCCTACGAGGGCCGAGCTCTGGGGCCAACGTCCTGACTTTC
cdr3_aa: CASLRGPSSGANVLTF

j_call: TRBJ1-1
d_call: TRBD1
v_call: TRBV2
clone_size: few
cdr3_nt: TGTGCCAGCAGTATACAGGGGTTGGGCACTGAAGCTTTCTTT
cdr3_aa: CASSIQGLGTEAFF

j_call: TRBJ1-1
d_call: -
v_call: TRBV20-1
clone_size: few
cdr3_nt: TGCAGTGCTAGAGTGAACACTGAAGCTTTCTTT
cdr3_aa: CSARVNTEAFF

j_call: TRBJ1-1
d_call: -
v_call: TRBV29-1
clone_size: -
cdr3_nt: TGCAGCGTTCAAGGGGGGAACACTGAAGCTTTCTTT
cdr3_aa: CSVQGGNTEAFF

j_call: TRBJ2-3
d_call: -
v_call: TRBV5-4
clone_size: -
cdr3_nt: TGTGCCAGCAGCCGAAGGGGAGAAGCAGATACGCAGTATTTT
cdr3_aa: CASSRRGEADTQYF

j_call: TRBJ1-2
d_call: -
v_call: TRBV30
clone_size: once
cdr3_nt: TGTGCCTGGAGTATCACAGGGTCAGGCTACACCTTC
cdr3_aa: CAWSITGSGYTF

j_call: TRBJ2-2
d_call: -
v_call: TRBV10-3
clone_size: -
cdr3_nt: TGTGCCATCAGTGAGGGGGGCTTTGGCGGGGAGCTGTTTTTT
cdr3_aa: CAISEGGFGGELFF

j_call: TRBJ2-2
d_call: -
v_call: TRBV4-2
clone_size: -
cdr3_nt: TGTGCCAGCAGCTTAAAACGGGGGCCCACCGGGGAGCTGTTTTTT
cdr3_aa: CASSLKRGPTGELFF

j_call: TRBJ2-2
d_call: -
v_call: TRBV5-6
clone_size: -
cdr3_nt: TGTGCCAGCAGCCTCGGGGCCATTATAGCCGGGGAGCTGTTTTTT
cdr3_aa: CASSLGAIIAGELFF

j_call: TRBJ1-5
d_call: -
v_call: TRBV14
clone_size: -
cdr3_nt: TGTGCCAGCAGCCAAGATGAACCCCAGCATTTT
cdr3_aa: CASSQDEPQHF

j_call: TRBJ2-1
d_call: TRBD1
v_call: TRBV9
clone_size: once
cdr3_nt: TGTGCCAGCAGCGCGGGACAGGGGGACAATGAGCAGTTCTTC
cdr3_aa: CASSAGQGDNEQFF

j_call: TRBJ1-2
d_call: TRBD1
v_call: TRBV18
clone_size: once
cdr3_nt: TGTGCCAGCTCACCCACTTTGTCACAGGGGGTCAACTATGGCTACACCTTC
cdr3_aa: CASSPTLSQGVNYGYTF

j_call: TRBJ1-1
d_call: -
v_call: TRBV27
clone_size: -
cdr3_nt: TGTGCCAGCAGTTCCGGATCGAACACTGAAGCTTTCTTT
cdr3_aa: CASSSGSNTEAFF

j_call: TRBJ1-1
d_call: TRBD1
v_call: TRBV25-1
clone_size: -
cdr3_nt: TGTGCCAGCAGGCAGACAGGGAGAACGAACACTGAAGCTTTCTTT
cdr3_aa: CASRQTGRTNTEAFF

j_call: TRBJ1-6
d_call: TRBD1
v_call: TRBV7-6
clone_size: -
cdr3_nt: TGTGCCAGCAGCCCCACCCAGACAGGGCACTATAATTCACCCCTCCACTTT
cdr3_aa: CASSPTQTGHYNSPLHF

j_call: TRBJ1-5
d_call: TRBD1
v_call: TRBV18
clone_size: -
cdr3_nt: TGTGCCAGCTCACGCACTGGGCAGGGGGCCCATCAGCCCCAGCATTTT
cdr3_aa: CASSRTGQGAHQPQHF

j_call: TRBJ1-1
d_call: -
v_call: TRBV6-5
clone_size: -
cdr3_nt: TGTGCCAGCAGTATCTTGGGGGACGAAGCTTTCTTT
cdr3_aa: CASSILGDEAFF

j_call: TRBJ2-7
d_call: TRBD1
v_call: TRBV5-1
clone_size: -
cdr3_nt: TGCGCCAGCAGCACGTTGACAGGACAGGGTGTGGAGCAGTACTTC
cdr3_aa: CASSTLTGQGVEQYF

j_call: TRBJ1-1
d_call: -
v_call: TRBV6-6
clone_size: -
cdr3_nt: TGTGCCAGCAGTTGGTTCGCCGAGGGGACTGAAGCTTTCTTT
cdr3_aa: CASSWFAEGTEAFF

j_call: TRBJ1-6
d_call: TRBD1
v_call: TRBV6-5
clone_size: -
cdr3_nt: TGTGCCAGCAGTTTGACAGGGGCGAATTCACCCCTCCACTTT
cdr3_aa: CASSLTGANSPLHF

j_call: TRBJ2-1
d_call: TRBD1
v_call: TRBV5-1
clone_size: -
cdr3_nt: TGCGCCAGCAGCTTTACAGGGGTCGAGCAGTTCTTC
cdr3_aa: CASSFTGVEQFF

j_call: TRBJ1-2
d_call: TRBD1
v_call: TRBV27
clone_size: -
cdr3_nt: TGTGCCAGCAGTTTAACAGGGGATGGGAACTATGGCTACACCTTC
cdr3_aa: CASSLTGDGNYGYTF